These 6 T cell receptor beta chains share one sample of origin, sequenced in a study of T cell responses to AZD1222 COVID-19 vaccine (dated by TCRdb to the early 2020s). The library was produced with the immunoSEQ multiplex PCR assay. TCRdb took over this immuneACCESS table, retaining in-frame rearrangements with V and J assigned. Such tables are incomplete; in checked studies, under half of the missing clones stem from an unresolved V gene, and the remainder is unexplained. This sample holds roughly 130,000 clones; around 90% were observed only once. The ten largest clones add up to 15% to 20% of the sample. Interpreted using the paper, the time point label stands for: baseline before first vaccination. Sample treatment or condition, as interpreted from the label and publication: meningococcal conjugate vaccine given as trial control. The sequencing here drew on peripheral blood, taken on day 0 of MenACWY control vaccination. All receptors come from an adult in good health.

CDR3: CASSLFRGAYEQYF. CDR3 nucleotide sequence: TGTGCCAGCAGCCTATTCCGGGGGGCCTACGAGCAGTACTTC. The rearrangement links TRBV28 to TRBJ2-7; 7 bases map to TRBD2. CDR1 and CDR2 from the germline V gene are MDHEN and SYDVKM. The CDR3 covers 14 residues. The V and J ends lost 6 bases and 2 bases, in that order; junction bases with no gene match: 7. Filled out from reference TRBV28 and TRBJ2-7, the complete variable domain reads DVKVTQSSRYLVKRTGEKVFLECVQDMDHENMFWYRQDPGLGLRLIYFSYDVKMKEKGDIPEGYSVSREKKERFSLILESASTNQTSMYLCASSLFRGAYEQYFGPGTRLTVT.

This clone showed up just a few times. The rearrangement uses TRBV5-1 and TRBJ2-7, with 8 nucleotides matching TRBD2. CDR1 and CDR2 (germline): SGHRS, YFSETQ. Germline trimming cut 6 bases from V and 4 bases from J; bases unmatched to any gene: 6. The CDR3 has 13 residues. CDR3: CASKSGSGYEQYF. The CDR3, as DNA: TGCGCCAGCAAAAGCGGGAGCGGTTACGAGCAGTACTTC. Variable domain in full (rest from reference TRBV5-1 and TRBJ2-7): KAGVTQTPRYLIKTRGQQVTLSCSPISGHRSVSWYQQTPGQGLQFLFEYFSETQRNKGNFPGRFSGRQFSNSRSEMNVSTLELGDSALYLCASKSGSGYEQYFGPGTRLTVT.

This clone occurred once. V gene TRBV20-1 combines with J gene TRBJ2-7; D gene ambiguous. The CDR3 contains 11 residues. V was cut by 6 bases and J by 5 bases, with 11 bases left in between. Per the germline V gene, CDR1 is DFQATT and CDR2 is SNEGSKA (reference sequence). CDR3 in amino acids: CSAAGVDEQYF. CDR3 sequence (DNA): TGCAGTGCGGCCGGAGTGGACGAGCAGTACTTC.

The chain links TRBV28 to TRBJ2-2; D is uncertain. The CDR3 totals 14 residues. Looked up from germline, CDR1 is MDHEN and CDR2 is SYDVKM. V lost 1 base to trimming and J lost 3 bases, with 6 bases between them. CDR3 loop: CASSLSWYTGELFF. Written as DNA, the CDR3 is TGTGCCAGCAGTTTATCCTGGTACACCGGGGAGCTGTTTTTT.

The V call is TRBV5-6, the J call TRBJ2-7; 7 bases fit TRBD1. Unmatched junction bases numbered 3, after V lost 10 bases and J lost 2 bases. This CDR3 has 11 residues. Per the germline V gene, CDR1 is SGHDT and CDR2 is YYEEEE. The CDR3 here is CASGTAYEQYF. CDR3 DNA sequence: TGTGCCTCCGGGACAGCCTACGAGCAGTACTTC. Complete variable domain (other parts from reference TRBV5-6 and TRBJ2-7): DAGVTQSPTHLIKTRGQQVTLRCSPKSGHDTVSWYQQALGQGPQFIFQYYEEEERQRGNFPDRFSGHQFPNYSSELNVNALLLGDSALYLCASGTAYEQYFGPGTRLTVT.

The J gene is TRBJ1-5, the V gene TRBV5-1; possibly TRBD1 for D (6 bases). Germline V gene sequence: CDR1 SGHRS, CDR2 YFSETQ. Between the trimmed V and J ends, which lost 4 bases and 3 bases, there was a span of 11 bases. The CDR3 consists of 14 residues. CDR3 loop: CASSPTGFNQPQHF. The CDR3 nucleotides are TGCGCCAGCAGCCCGACAGGATTCAATCAGCCCCAGCATTTT.